The 9 T cell receptor beta chains below were found in one sample sequenced in a study of shared clonotypes between healthy human individuals. Assay: immunoSEQ multiplex PCR; the TCRdb copy retains only in-frame clones and omits some. This sample has about 2.4 million clones, with 85% to 95% found just once. The specimen sequenced was naive CD4+ T cells sorted from blood. Sample subset: CD45RA+ positively selected. All receptors come from a man aged 18 to 30 in good health.

This clone has a handful of counts. The chain combines TRBV16 with TRBJ1-1; the D is unclear. Trimming shortened V by 2 bases and J by 1 base, and 5 bases separated the two germline ends. The CDR3 sequence is 13 residues long. Germline CDR1 is KGHSY and CDR2 is FQNENV. Written as DNA, the CDR3 is TGTGCCAGCAGCCAAGGGCGGAACACTGAAGCTTTCTTT. This encodes CASSQGRNTEAFF.

The gene calls are TRBV7-2 and TRBJ1-5; 9 bases are a match to TRBD1. The V gene's germline CDR1 is SGHTA and CDR2 FQGNSA. The CDR3 is 16 amino acids. V lost 4 bases, J lost 4 bases, and 8 bases stayed unmatched. In DNA form, the CDR3 reads TGTGCCAGCAGCTCGGACAGGGGAGGCGTTAATCAGCCCCAGCATTTT. Translating gives CASSSDRGGVNQPQHF.

The J gene is TRBJ1-1, the V gene TRBV5-1, with a weak D call TRBD1 (6 bases). CDR1 SGHRS and CDR2 YFSETQ come from the germline V gene. V lost 6 bases, J lost 4 bases, and 19 bases lay in between. This CDR3 spans 15 amino acids. The CDR3 coding sequence is TGCGCCAGCACCCCCCAGGGGTTCCAGGGCACTGAAGCTTTCTTT. Its protein product is CASTPQGFQGTEAFF.

The chain has TRBV7-9 and TRBJ1-1; D gene unclear. This CDR3 contains 14 residues. The germline CDR1 and CDR2 sequences are SEHNR and FQNEAQ (reference sequence). V gave up 4 bases and J gave up 4 bases, with 13 bases separating them. The CDR3 protein is CASSSTRSSTEAFF. For the CDR3, the DNA is TGTGCCAGCAGCTCTACAAGGTCCAGCACTGAAGCTTTCTTT.

The J gene is TRBJ1-1, the V gene TRBV7-6, with TRBD1 identical over 7 bases. V lost 5 bases and J lost 4; bases outside the gene matches: 16. CDR1 and CDR2 from the germline V gene are SGHVS and FNYEAQ. This CDR3 spans 17 amino acids. The CDR3 DNA follows: TGTGCCAGCAGCCAAACTACGTTAGGGGGCGGGGGCACTGAAGCTTTCTTT. The encoded protein is CASSQTTLGGGGTEAFF.

The chain recombines TRBV6-4 with TRBJ1-2, with TRBD1 matching over 7 bases. This CDR3 contains 17 residues. The junction had 18 bases not matched to a gene; V was cut back by 7 bases and J by 4 bases. Per the germline V gene, CDR1 is MRHNA and CDR2 is SNTAGT. CDR3 protein: CASNTDRKERASYGYTF. Written as DNA, the CDR3 is TGTGCCAGCAATACGGACAGGAAGGAGAGAGCTAGCTATGGCTACACCTTC.

The chain employs TRBV9 and TRBJ2-2; 7 bases align to TRBD2. Trimming removed 2 bases from V and 4 bases from J; junction bases left unmatched: 8. Germline CDR1 reads SGDLS; CDR2 reads YYNGEE. There are 16 residues in the CDR3. CDR3 loop: CASSVGGLQSTGELFF. The CDR3 DNA sequence: TGTGCCAGCAGCGTGGGGGGACTACAGTCCACCGGGGAGCTGTTTTTT.

The chain has TRBV2 and TRBJ1-6; maybe TRBD1 (5 bases). This CDR3 region has 16 residues. Between the trimmed V and J ends, which lost 1 base and 10 bases, there was a span of 17 bases. Germline V gene sequence: CDR1 SNHLY, CDR2 FYNNEI. This chain's CDR3 is CASSEDGAGQLSPLHF. CDR3 nucleotide sequence: TGTGCCAGCAGTGAAGACGGAGCAGGGCAGTTGTCACCCCTCCACTTT. Drawing the rest from reference TRBV2 and TRBJ1-6, the complete variable domain is EPEVTQTPSHQVTQMGQEVILRCVPISNHLYFYWYRQILGQKVEFLVSFYNNEISEKSEIFDDQFSVERPDGSNFTLKIRSTKLEDSAMYFCASSEDGAGQLSPLHFGNGTRLTVT.

The rearrangement joins TRBV25-1 to TRBJ2-3; D unclear. Germline CDR1 MGHDK, CDR2 SYGVNS. The CDR3 consists of 14 residues. V was trimmed by 6 bases and J by 4 bases, leaving 14 bases between them. The CDR3 spells CASSRSSISDTQYF. Written as DNA, the CDR3 is TGTGCCAGCAGCCGATCTTCAATCTCAGATACGCAGTATTTT.